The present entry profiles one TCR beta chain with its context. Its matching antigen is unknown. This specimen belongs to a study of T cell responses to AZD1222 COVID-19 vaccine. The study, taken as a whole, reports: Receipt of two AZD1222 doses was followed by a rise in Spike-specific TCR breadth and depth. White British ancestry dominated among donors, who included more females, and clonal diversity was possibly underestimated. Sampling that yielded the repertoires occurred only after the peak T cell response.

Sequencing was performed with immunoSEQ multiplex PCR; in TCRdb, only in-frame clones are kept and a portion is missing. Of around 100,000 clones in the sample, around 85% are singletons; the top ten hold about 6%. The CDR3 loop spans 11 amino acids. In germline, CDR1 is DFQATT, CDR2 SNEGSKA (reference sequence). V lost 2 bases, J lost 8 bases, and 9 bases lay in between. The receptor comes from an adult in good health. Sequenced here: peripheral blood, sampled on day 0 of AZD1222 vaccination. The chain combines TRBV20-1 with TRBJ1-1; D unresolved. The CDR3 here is CSARYREEAFF. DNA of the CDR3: TGCAGTGCTAGATACCGGGAAGAAGCTTTCTTT.